The following is a T cell receptor (beta chain) sequence with its context. These data are taken from a study of cytomegalovirus exposure and HLA in healthy donors. The germline CDR1 and CDR2 sequences are SGHTA and FQGTGA. The CDR3 contains 16 residues. Amplification used 60 Vbeta primers and 13 Jbeta primers. Repertoires were generated with immunoSEQ multiplex PCR, while TCRdb's copy carries only in-frame clones and drops some. In the table there are more than 150,000 clones, just under 80% of which are singletons. The V call is TRBV7-3, the J call TRBJ2-5, with D maybe TRBD1 (5 bases). The tail of the sequence fits TRBJ2-7 better, so the J call may be wrong. This TCR was sampled from a woman aged 45-59 years in good health and CMV-seropositive. Sequencing was performed on PBMCs. DNA of the CDR3: TGTGCCAGCAGCTTAGGCCCCACTGGCAGGGTGGCCGAGCAGTACTTC. This codes for CASSLGPTGRVAEQYF.